The 23 T cell receptor beta chains reported below all come from one sample, sequenced in a study of post-analysis software for immune sequencing data. Study-wide findings and caveats: The study found TRBV5-6, TRBV5-1 and TRBV20-1 among roughly 5 TRBV segments more frequent in patients than controls.

Unique molecular identifiers were built into the TCR beta cDNA libraries. A single record per CDR3 protein comes from TCRdb applying MiXCR to the PCR reads. The table has roughly 600,000 distinct CDR3 sequences, around 44% seen once. Their antigen targets remain unknown. The specimen sequenced was blood. These TCRs come from a girl aged 5-17 years with multiple sclerosis.

This clonotype has more than one count but fewer than ten. The rearrangement uses TRBV20-1 and TRBJ2-3, with TRBD2 identical over 8 bases. Germline loops: CDR1 DFQATT, CDR2 SNEGSKA (reference sequence). Trimming at V came to 6 bases and at J to 6 bases, leaving 11 bases not matched to a gene. The CDR3 extends over 14 amino acids. This CDR3 reads CSAQLAGRLDTQYF. CDR3 nucleotides: TGCAGTGCCCAGTTAGCGGGGCGACTCGATACGCAGTATTTT.

This clonotype has ten or more counts. This chain joins TRBV7-2 and TRBJ2-3; D unresolved. The V end was cut by 2 bases, the J end by 0 bases, with 6 bases between. The CDR3 is made up of 14 amino acids. Per germline, CDR1 SGHTA and CDR2 FQGNSA. CDR3 DNA sequence: TGTGCCAGCAGCTTAAGGGCTAGCACAGATACGCAGTATTTT. This gives the protein CASSLRASTDTQYF.

The chain joins TRBV12-3 or TRBV12-4 to TRBJ2-5; D not certain. The V end was cut by 2 bases, the J end by 4 bases, with 14 bases between. This CDR3 region has 15 residues. This CDR3 reads CASSLTAGPGETQYF. CDR3 in DNA: TGTGCCAGCAGTTTAACGGCAGGTCCCGGAGAGACCCAGTACTTC.

This clonotype occurred a few times. CDR3 in DNA: TGTGCCAGCAGTGAACTGGCTAGCGGGAGGAGTGAGCAGTTCTTC. Protein product: CASSELASGRSEQFF. The chain combines TRBV6-1 with TRBJ2-1, with 11 bases fitting TRBD2. Germline lookup yields CDR1 MNHNS and CDR2 SASEGT. The CDR3 spans 15 residues. Unmatched junction bases numbered 6, after V lost 2 bases and J lost 9 bases.

The rearrangement joins TRBV20-1 to TRBJ2-7; TRBD1 might be the D (6 bases). The CDR3 is 16 amino acids. V lost 0 bases to trimming and J lost 0 bases, with 15 bases between them. The germline V gene has CDR1 DFQATT and CDR2 SNEGSKA (reference sequence). The CDR3 loop is CSARDLQGHRSYEQYF. As DNA, the CDR3 is TGCAGTGCTAGAGACCTACAGGGCCACCGCTCCTACGAGCAGTACTTC.

The chain uses TRBV12-3 or TRBV12-4 and TRBJ2-5, with D maybe TRBD1 (6 bases). This CDR3 is 13 amino acids long. V lost 3 bases, J lost 11 bases, and 16 bases lay in between. CDR3 in DNA: TGTGCCAGCAGTTTCGGACAGAACCAGGGGCAGTACTTC. It yields the protein CASSFGQNQGQYF.

For this clonotype: The junction and the germline gene differ at one end; a read error may be behind it. The rearrangement links TRBV11-2 to TRBJ2-5; D assignment may be TRBD1 or TRBD2 (5 bases each). Looked up from germline, CDR1 is SGHAT and CDR2 is FQNNGV. The CDR3 consists of 17 residues. CDR3 nucleotides: TGTGCCTGCAGCTTAGTATTCGGGCGAGGGGATCAAGAGACCCAGTACTTC. Its translation: CACSLVFGRGDQETQYF.

The chain carries TRBV12-3 or TRBV12-4 and TRBJ1-2, with 7 nucleotides matching TRBD1. V was clipped by 5 bases and J by 7 bases; unmatched bases: 10. This CDR3 has 14 residues. The CDR3 region has the DNA TGTGCCAGCAGTACAAGACAGGGAGTAAGTGGCTACACCTTC. It encodes CASSTRQGVSGYTF.

This clonotype was observed once. V gene TRBV18 combines with J gene TRBJ1-2; D is undetermined. This CDR3 comprises 15 residues. Germline V lookup: CDR1 KGHSH, CDR2 LQKENI. The V gene lost 4 bases and the J gene lost 0 bases, with 12 bases spanning the gap. CDR3 sequence (DNA): TGTGCCAGCTCACGGGTCCAGCTAACTAACTATGGCTACACCTTC. It encodes CASSRVQLTNYGYTF.

This clonotype turned up a few times. V is TRBV5-1 and J is TRBJ1-5, with 10 nucleotides matching TRBD1. J gave up 8 bases and V 3 bases, and 8 bases lay outside the gene matches. This CDR3 contains 15 residues. Germline-derived CDR1 and CDR2 are SGHRS and YFSETQ. CDR3 sequence: CASSSPDRGGKPQHF. The CDR3 bases are TGCGCCAGCAGCTCGCCGGACAGGGGGGGGAAGCCCCAGCATTTT.

The V and J genes are TRBV3-1 and TRBJ2-4; D is possibly TRBD1 or TRBD2 (6 bases each). The DNA end is a closer match to TRBJ2-5, so the J assignment may be wrong. CDR1 and CDR2 (germline): LGHDT, YNNKEL (reference sequence). The CDR3 sequence is 16 residues long. CDR3 sequence (DNA): TGTGCCAGCAGCCAAAAGGGGGGACTTGTTGCAGAGACCCAGTACTTC. As protein: CASSQKGGLVAETQYF.

This sequence joins TRBV4-1 and TRBJ2-3; the match to TRBD2 covers 7 bases. With 1 base clipped from V and 2 bases from J, the junction kept 9 bases outside the gene matches. The CDR3 totals 17 residues. CDR1 MGHRA and CDR2 YSYEKL come from the germline V gene. The CDR3 region is CASSQGTQRGFTDTQYF. In nucleotides, the CDR3 is TGCGCCAGCAGCCAAGGGACGCAGCGGGGTTTCACAGATACGCAGTATTTT.

This clonotype was counted once. V usage is TRBV5-1 and J usage is TRBJ2-1; D is tentatively TRBD1 or TRBD2 (5 bases each). V gave up 3 bases and J gave up 0 bases, with 13 bases separating them. In germline, CDR1 is SGHRS, CDR2 YFSETQ. This CDR3 comprises 16 residues. This CDR3 is CASSSRGRSSYNEQFF. DNA for the CDR3: TGCGCCAGCAGCTCCCGGGGCCGTAGCTCCTACAATGAGCAGTTCTTC.

This chain links TRBV20-1 with TRBJ2-1; D may be TRBD1 or TRBD2 (5 bases each). V was trimmed by 2 bases and J by 7 bases, leaving 9 bases between them. The CDR3 contains 12 residues. Germline CDR1 reads DFQATT; CDR2 reads SNEGSKA (reference sequence). CDR3 sequence: CSARNWGNEQFF. CDR3 coding DNA: TGCAGTGCTAGAAACTGGGGGAATGAGCAGTTCTTC.

The chain recombines TRBV7-9 with TRBJ1-4, with TRBD1 matching 9 bases. Germline CDR1 and CDR2: SEHNR and FQNEAQ (reference sequence). The length of the CDR3 is 15 residues. V shed 4 bases, J shed 5 bases, and the junction held 5 bases outside the gene matches. The CDR3 sequence: CASSSRTGENEKLFF. DNA for the CDR3: TGTGCCAGCAGCTCCCGGACAGGGGAGAATGAAAAACTGTTTTTT. The variable domain in full, with the rest retrieved from reference TRBV7-9 and TRBJ1-4, is DTGVSQNPRHKITKRGQNVTFRCDPISEHNRLYWYRQTLGQGPEFLTYFQNEAQLEKSRLLSDRFSAERPKGSFSTLEIQRTEQGDSAMYLCASSSRTGENEKLFFGSGTQLSVL.

The chain couples TRBV20-1 to TRBJ2-1; either TRBD1 or TRBD2 may fit D (5 bases each). Germline loops: CDR1 DFQATT, CDR2 SNEGSKA (reference sequence). The CDR3 runs 13 residues. V was cut by 7 bases and J by 4 bases, with 14 bases left in between. The CDR3 coding sequence is TGCAGTGGTGGGGACGCTCTGTACAATGAGCAGTTCTTC. Translated, it gives CSGGDALYNEQFF.

V is TRBV5-4 and J is TRBJ2-1, with a possible D match to TRBD2 (6 bases). V dropped 8 bases and J dropped 2 bases, with 17 bases sitting between them. Per the germline V gene, CDR1 is SGHNT and CDR2 is YYREEE (reference sequence). The CDR3 has 15 amino acids. CDR3 nucleotides: TGTGCCAGTAGCCCGACTAGGGGACCCTACAATGAGCAGTTCTTC. It codes for CASSPTRGPYNEQFF.

The V and J genes are TRBV20-1 and TRBJ1-2; D call uncertain. The CDR3 runs 12 residues. Trimming removed 3 bases at V and 2 bases at J, with 7 bases between. The germline V gene encodes CDR1 DFQATT and CDR2 SNEGSKA (reference sequence). As DNA, the CDR3 is TGCAGTGCTAGGACTCCAAACTATGGCTACACCTTC. Translated: CSARTPNYGYTF.

The table lists this clonotype with a few counts. The gene calls are TRBV4-2 and TRBJ1-2; D unclear. V was trimmed by 0 bases and J by 7 bases, leaving 12 bases between them. The CDR3 consists of 14 residues. Germline CDR1 and CDR2: LGHNA and YNFKEQ. CDR3 nucleotide sequence: TGTGCCAGCAGCCAAGAAGGAGGACTGGCTGGCTACACCTTC. This encodes CASSQEGGLAGYTF.

The V and J genes are TRBV3-1 and TRBJ2-5, with D maybe TRBD2 (5 bases). Trimming pared 0 bases from V and 11 bases from J, leaving 19 bases between. CDR1 is LGHDT and CDR2 is YNNKEL in the germline V gene (reference sequence). The CDR3 sequence is 15 residues long. CDR3 sequence (DNA): TGTGCCAGCAGCCAAGATACCGGGGTTCAAAATGAGCAGTACTTC. Its protein product is CASSQDTGVQNEQYF.

The rearrangement uses TRBV24-1 and TRBJ2-5; D not resolved. CDR1 KGHDR and CDR2 SFDVKD come from the germline V gene. The germline V and J ends were trimmed by 4 bases and 0 bases, with 11 bases remaining between them. This CDR3 has 15 amino acids. The CDR3 is CATSDPTEYQETQYF. In DNA form, the CDR3 reads TGTGCCACCAGTGACCCCACAGAGTACCAAGAGACCCAGTACTTC.

With regard to this clonotype: The junction does not match germline at one end; this may be a read error. DNA of the CDR3: TGCAGCGGTGAAAGCAGACTGAACACTGAAGCTTTCTTT. Encoded protein: CSGESRLNTEAFF. The chain recombines TRBV29-1 with TRBJ1-1, with D hard to call. In germline, CDR1 is SQVTM, CDR2 ANQGSEA. This CDR3 spans 13 amino acids.

The chain is built from TRBV12-3 or TRBV12-4 and TRBJ1-2, with D perhaps TRBD1 (6 bases). The germline V and J ends were trimmed by 7 bases and 7 bases, with 13 bases remaining between them. The CDR3 loop spans 12 amino acids. CDR3 sequence: CASMGGSLGYTF. In DNA, the CDR3 is TGTGCCAGCATGGGGGGCTCTCTTGGCTACACCTTC.